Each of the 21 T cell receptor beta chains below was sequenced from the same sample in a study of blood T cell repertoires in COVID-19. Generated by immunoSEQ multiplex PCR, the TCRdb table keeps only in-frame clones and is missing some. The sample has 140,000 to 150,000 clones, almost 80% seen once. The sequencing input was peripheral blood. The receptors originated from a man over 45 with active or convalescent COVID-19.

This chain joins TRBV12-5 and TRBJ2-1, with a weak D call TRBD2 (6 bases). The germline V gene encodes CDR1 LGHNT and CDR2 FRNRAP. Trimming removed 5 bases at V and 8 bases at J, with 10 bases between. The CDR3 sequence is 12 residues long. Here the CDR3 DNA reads TGTGCTAGTGGTCCCACTAGCTATGAGCAGTTCTTC. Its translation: CASGPTSYEQFF.

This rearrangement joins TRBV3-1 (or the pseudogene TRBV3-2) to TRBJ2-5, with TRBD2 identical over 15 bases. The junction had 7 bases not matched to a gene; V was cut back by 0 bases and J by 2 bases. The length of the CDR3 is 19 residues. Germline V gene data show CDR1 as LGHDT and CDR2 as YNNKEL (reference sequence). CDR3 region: CASSQETGTSGRRQETQYF. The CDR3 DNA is TGTGCCAGCAGCCAAGAAACCGGGACTAGCGGGAGGAGACAAGAGACCCAGTACTTC.

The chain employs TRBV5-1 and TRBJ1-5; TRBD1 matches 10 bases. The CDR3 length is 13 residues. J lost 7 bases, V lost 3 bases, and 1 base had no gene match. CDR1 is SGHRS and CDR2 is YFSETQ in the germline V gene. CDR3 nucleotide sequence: TGCGCCAGCAGCTGGGGACAGGGGCAGCCCCAGCATTTT. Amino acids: CASSWGQGQPQHF.

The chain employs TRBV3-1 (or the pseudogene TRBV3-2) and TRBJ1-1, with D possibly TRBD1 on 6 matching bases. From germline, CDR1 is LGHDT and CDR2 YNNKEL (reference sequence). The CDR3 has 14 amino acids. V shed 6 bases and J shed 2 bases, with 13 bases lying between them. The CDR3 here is CASSTGKYNTEAFF. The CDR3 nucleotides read TGTGCCAGCAGTACAGGGAAGTATAACACTGAAGCTTTCTTT.

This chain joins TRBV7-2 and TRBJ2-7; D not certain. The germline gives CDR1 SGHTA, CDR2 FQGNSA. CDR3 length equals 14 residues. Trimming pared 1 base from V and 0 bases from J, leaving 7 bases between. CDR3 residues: CASSLDRYSYEQYF. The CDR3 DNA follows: TGTGCCAGCAGCTTAGATCGCTACTCCTACGAGCAGTACTTC.

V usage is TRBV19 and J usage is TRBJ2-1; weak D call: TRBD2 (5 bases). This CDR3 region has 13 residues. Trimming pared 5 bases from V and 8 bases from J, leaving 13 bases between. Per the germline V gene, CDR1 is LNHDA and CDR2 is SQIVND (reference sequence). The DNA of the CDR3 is TGTGCCAGTAGTGCGGACGAGGGATATGAGCAGTTCTTC. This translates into CASSADEGYEQFF. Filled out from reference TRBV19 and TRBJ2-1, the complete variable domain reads DGGITQSPKYLFRKEGQNVTLSCEQNLNHDAMYWYRQDPGQGLRLIYYSQIVNDFQKGDIAEGYSVSREKKESFPLTVTSAQKNPTAFYLCASSADEGYEQFFGPGTRLTVL.

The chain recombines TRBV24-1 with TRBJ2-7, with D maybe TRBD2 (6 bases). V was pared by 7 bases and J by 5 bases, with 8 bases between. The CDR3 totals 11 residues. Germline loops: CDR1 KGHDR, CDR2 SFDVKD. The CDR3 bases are TGTGCCACCAGCGCTAGCGACGAGCAGTACTTC. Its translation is CATSASDEQYF.

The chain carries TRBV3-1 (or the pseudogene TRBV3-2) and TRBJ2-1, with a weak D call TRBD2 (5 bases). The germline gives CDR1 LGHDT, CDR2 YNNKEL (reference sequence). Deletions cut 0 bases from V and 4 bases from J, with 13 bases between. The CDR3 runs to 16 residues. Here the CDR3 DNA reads TGTGCCAGCAGCCAAGACCTCCATTCGGGGTACAATGAGCAGTTCTTC. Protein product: CASSQDLHSGYNEQFF.

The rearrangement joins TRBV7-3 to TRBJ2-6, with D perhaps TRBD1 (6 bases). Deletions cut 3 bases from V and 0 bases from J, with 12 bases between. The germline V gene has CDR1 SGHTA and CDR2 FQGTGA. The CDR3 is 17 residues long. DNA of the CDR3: TGTGCCAGCAGCTTCGACAGGCCTCACTCTGGGGCCAACGTCCTGACTTTC. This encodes CASSFDRPHSGANVLTF.

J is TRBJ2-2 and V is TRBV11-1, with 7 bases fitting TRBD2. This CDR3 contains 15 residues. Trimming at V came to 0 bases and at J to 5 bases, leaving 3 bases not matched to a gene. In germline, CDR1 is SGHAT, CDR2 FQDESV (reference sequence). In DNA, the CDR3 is TGTGCCAGCAGCTTAGCCGGGAGGCATACCGGGGAGCTGTTTTTT. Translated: CASSLAGRHTGELFF.

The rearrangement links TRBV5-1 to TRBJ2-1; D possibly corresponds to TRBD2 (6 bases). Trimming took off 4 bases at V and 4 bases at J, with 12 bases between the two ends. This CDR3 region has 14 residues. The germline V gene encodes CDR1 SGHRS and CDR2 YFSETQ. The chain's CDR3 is CASSDTGTYNEQFF. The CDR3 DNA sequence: TGCGCCAGCAGCGATACCGGGACTTACAATGAGCAGTTCTTC. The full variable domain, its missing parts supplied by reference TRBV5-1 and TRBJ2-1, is KAGVTQTPRYLIKTRGQQVTLSCSPISGHRSVSWYQQTPGQGLQFLFEYFSETQRNKGNFPGRFSGRQFSNSRSEMNVSTLELGDSALYLCASSDTGTYNEQFFGPGTRLTVL.

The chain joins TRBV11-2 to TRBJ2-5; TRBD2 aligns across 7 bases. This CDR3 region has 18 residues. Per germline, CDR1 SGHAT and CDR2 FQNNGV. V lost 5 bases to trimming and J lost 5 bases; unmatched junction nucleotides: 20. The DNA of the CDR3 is TGTGCCAGCAGCCCTGGACCGGGAGTCCTGCGGGAGTGGGAGACCCAGTACTTC. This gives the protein CASSPGPGVLREWETQYF.

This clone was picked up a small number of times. CDR3 residues: CASSHGLFTDTQYF. The CDR3 bases are TGTGCCAGCAGTCACGGACTTTTTACAGATACGCAGTATTTT. The chain links TRBV7-8 to TRBJ2-3; D possibly corresponds to TRBD2 (5 bases). The CDR3 sequence is 14 residues long. CDR1 and CDR2 from the germline V gene are SGHVS and FQNEAQ. Deletions cut 6 bases from V and 3 bases from J, with 13 bases between.

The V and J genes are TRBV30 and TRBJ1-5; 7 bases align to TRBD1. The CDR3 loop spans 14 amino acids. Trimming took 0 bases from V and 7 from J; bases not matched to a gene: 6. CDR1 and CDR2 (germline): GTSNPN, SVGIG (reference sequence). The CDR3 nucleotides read TGTGCCTGGAGTGTAAACAGGGGAGACCAGCCCCAGCATTTT. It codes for CAWSVNRGDQPQHF.

CDR3 nucleotides: TGTGCCAGCAGCCAAGATCGACTAGCGGGGGGAACCACTAGCACAGATACGCAGTATTTT. Its protein product is CASSQDRLAGGTTSTDTQYF. The genes are TRBV4-2 and TRBJ2-3, with TRBD2 matching 13 bases. Germline CDR1 reads LGHNA; CDR2 reads YNFKEQ. CDR3 length equals 20 residues. Trimming cost V 0 bases and J 0 bases; bases outside gene matches: 9.

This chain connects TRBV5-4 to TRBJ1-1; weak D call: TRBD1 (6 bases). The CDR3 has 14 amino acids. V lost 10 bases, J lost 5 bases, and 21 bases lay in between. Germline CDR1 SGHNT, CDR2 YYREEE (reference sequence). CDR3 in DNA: TGTGCCGTACCTGGAAGGAGGGGGGGAACTGAAGCTTTCTTT. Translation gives CAVPGRRGGTEAFF.

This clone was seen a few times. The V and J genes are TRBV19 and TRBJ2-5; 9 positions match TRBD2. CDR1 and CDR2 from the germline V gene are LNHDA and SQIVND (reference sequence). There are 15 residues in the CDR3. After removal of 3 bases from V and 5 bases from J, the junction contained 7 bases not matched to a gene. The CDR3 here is CASSIGVAGEETQYF. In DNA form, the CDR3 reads TGTGCCAGTAGTATTGGAGTAGCGGGGGAGGAGACCCAGTACTTC.

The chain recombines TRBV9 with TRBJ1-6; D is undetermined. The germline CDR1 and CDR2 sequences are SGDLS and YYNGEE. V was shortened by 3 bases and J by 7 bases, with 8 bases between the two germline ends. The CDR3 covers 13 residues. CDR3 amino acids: CASSADWNSPLHF. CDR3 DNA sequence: TGTGCCAGCAGCGCAGACTGGAATTCACCCCTCCACTTT.

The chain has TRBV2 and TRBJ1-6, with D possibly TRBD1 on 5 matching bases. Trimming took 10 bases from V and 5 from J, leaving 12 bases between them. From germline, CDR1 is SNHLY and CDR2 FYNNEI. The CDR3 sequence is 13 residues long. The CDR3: CATQRGNNSPLHF. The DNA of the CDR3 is TGTGCCACCCAACGGGGGAATAATTCACCCCTCCACTTT.

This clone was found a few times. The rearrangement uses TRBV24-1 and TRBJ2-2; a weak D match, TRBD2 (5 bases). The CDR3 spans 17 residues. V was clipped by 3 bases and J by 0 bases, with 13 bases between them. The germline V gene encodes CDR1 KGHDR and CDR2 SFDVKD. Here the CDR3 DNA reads TGTGCCACCAGTGATCCCCATTATAGCGCGAACACCGGGGAGCTGTTTTTT. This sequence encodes CATSDPHYSANTGELFF.

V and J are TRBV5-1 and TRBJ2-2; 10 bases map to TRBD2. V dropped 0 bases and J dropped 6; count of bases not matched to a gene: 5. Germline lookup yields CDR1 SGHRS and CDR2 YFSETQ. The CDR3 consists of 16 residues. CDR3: CASSLVSGRAAGELFF. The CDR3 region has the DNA TGCGCCAGCAGCTTGGTGAGCGGGAGGGCCGCCGGGGAGCTGTTTTTT.